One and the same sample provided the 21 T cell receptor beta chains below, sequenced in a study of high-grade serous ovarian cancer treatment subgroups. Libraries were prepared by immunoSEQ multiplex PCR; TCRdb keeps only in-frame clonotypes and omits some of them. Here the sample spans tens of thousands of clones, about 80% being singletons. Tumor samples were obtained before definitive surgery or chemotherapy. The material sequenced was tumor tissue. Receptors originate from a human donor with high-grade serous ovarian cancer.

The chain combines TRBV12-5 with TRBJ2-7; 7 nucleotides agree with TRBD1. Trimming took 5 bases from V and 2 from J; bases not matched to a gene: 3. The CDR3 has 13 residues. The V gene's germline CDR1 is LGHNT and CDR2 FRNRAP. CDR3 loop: CASGTGQAYEQYF. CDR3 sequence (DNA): TGTGCTAGTGGTACCGGACAGGCCTACGAGCAGTACTTC.

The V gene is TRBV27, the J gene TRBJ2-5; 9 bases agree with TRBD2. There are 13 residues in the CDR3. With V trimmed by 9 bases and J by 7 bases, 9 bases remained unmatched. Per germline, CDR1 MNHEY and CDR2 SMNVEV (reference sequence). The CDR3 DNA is TGTGCCAGGTGCGGGGGGGTGGTGAGGACCCAGTACTTC. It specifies CARCGGVVRTQYF.

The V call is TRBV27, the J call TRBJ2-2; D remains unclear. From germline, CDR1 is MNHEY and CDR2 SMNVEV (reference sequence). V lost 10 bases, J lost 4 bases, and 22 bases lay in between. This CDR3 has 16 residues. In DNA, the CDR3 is TGTGCCACCCGGGCTGAGTTCGAGCGAACCACCGGGGAGCTGTTTTTT. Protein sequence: CATRAEFERTTGELFF.

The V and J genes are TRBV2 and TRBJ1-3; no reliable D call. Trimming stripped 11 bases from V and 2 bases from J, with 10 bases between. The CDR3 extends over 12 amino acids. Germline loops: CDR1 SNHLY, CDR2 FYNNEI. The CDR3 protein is CAGGGAGNTIYF. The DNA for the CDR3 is TGTGCCGGCGGAGGAGCTGGAAACACCATATATTTT.

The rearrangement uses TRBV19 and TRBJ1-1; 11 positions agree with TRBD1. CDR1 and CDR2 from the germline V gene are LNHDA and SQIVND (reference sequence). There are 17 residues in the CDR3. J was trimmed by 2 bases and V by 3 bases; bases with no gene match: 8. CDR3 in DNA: TGTGCCAGTAGTATTCGAAGGACAGGGGGCATCAACACTGAAGCTTTCTTT. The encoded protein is CASSIRRTGGINTEAFF.

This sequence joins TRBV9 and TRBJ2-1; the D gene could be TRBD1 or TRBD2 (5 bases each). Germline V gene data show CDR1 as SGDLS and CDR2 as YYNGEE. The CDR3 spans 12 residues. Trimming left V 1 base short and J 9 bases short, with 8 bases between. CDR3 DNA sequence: TGTGCCAGCAGCGTACTGAGGGGTGAGCAGTTCTTC. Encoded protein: CASSVLRGEQFF.

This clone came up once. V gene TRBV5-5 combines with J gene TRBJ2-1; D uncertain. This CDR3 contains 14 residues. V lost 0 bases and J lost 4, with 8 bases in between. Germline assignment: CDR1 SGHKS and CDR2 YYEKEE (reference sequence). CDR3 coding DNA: TGTGCCAGCAGCTTGGGCGGTTATTACAATGAGCAGTTCTTC. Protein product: CASSLGGYYNEQFF.

CDR3 protein: CASSSVDEQFF. The CDR3 DNA sequence: TGTGCCAGCAGCTCTGTTGATGAGCAGTTCTTC. V usage is TRBV7-3 and J usage is TRBJ2-1, with no clear D. Per germline, CDR1 SGHTA and CDR2 FQGTGA. The CDR3 runs 11 residues. V was pared by 4 bases and J by 8 bases, with 6 bases between.

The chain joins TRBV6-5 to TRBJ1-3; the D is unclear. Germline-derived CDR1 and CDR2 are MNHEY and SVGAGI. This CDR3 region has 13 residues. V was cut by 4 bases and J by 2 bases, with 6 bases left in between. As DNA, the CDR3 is TGTGCCAGCAGTTCCGGGACTGGAAACACCATATATTTT. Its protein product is CASSSGTGNTIYF.

The CDR3 sequence is CASSLVAGGLDTQYF. CDR3 sequence (DNA): TGTGCCAGCAGCTTAGTCGCGGGAGGGTTGGATACGCAGTATTTT. The rearrangement joins TRBV7-2 to TRBJ2-3; 9 bases line up with TRBD2. CDR3 length: 15 residues. The V gene end was trimmed by 1 base and the J gene end by 6 bases; junction bases not matched to a gene: 5. Germline CDR1 reads SGHTA; CDR2 reads FQGNSA.

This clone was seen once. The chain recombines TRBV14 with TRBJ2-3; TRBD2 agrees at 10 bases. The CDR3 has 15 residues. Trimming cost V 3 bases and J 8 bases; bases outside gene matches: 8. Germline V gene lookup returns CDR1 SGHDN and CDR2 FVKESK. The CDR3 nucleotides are TGTGCCAGCAGCCAGAGCGGGAGGGCCGCGGTTACGCAGTATTTT. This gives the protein CASSQSGRAAVTQYF.

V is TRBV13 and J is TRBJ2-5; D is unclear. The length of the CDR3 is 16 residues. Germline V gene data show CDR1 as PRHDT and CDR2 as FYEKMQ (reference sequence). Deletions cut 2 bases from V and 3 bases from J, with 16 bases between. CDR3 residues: CASSLRYRTSKETQYF. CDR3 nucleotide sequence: TGTGCCAGCAGCTTAAGGTATAGGACCTCTAAAGAGACCCAGTACTTC.

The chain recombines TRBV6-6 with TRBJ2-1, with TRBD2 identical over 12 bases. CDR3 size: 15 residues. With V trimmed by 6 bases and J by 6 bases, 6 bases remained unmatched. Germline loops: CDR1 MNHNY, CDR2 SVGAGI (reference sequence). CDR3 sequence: CASRPTSGRFNEQFF. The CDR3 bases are TGTGCCAGCAGGCCGACTAGCGGGAGATTCAATGAGCAGTTCTTC.

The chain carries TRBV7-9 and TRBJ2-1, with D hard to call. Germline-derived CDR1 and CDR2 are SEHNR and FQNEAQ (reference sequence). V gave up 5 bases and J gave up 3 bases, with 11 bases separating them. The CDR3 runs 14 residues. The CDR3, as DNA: TGTGCCAGCAGCCCCGGAGTAGACTACAATGAGCAGTTCTTC. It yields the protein CASSPGVDYNEQFF. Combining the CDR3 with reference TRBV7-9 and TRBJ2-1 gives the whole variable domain DTGVSQNPRHKITKRGQNVTFRCDPISEHNRLYWYRQTLGQGPEFLTYFQNEAQLEKSRLLSDRFSAERPKGSFSTLEIQRTEQGDSAMYLCASSPGVDYNEQFFGPGTRLTVL.

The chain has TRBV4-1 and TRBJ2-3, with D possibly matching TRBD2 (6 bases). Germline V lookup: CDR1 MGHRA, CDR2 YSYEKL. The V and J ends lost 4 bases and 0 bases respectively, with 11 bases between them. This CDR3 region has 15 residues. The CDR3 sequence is CASSLTGTSTDTQYF. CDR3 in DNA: TGCGCCAGCAGCCTAACCGGGACTAGCACAGATACGCAGTATTTT.

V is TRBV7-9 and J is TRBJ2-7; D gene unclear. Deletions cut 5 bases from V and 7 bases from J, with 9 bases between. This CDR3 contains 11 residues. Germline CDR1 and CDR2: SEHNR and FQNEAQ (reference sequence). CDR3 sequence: CASSPVEEQYF. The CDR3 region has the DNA TGTGCCAGCAGCCCTGTGGAGGAGCAGTACTTC.

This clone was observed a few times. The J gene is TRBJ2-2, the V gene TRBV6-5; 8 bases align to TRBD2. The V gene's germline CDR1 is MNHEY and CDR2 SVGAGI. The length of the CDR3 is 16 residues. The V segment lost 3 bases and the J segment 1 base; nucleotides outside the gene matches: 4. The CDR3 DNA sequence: TGTGCCAGCAGTTATTTAGCGGGACTGAACACCGGGGAGCTGTTTTTT. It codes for CASSYLAGLNTGELFF.

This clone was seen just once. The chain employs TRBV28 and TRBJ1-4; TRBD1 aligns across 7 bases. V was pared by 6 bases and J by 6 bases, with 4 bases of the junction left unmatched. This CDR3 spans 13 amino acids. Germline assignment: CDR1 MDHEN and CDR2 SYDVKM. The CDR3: CASRTGLYEKLFF. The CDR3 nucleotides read TGTGCCAGCAGGACAGGGTTATATGAAAAACTGTTTTTT.

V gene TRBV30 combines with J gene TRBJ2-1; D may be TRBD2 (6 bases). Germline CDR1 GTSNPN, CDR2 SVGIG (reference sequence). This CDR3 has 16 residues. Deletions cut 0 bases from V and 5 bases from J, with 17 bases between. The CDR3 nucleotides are TGTGCCTGGAGTGTAAGTTGGAGGGAAGGGAACAATGAGCAGTTCTTC. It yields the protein CAWSVSWREGNNEQFF.

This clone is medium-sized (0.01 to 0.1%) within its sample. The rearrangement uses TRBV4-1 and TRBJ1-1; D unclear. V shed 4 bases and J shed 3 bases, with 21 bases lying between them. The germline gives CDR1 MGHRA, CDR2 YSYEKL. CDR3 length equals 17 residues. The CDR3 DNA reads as TGCGCCAGCAGCCTAAGAGGTCACCCCAACCCGGACACTGAAGCTTTCTTT. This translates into CASSLRGHPNPDTEAFF.

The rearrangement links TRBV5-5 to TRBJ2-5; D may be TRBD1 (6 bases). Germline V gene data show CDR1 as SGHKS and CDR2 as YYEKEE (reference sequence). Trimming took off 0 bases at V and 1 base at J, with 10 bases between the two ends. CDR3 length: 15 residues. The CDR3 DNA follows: TGTGCCAGCAGCTTGGATCAGGGGTCCCAAGAGACCCAGTACTTC. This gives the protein CASSLDQGSQETQYF.